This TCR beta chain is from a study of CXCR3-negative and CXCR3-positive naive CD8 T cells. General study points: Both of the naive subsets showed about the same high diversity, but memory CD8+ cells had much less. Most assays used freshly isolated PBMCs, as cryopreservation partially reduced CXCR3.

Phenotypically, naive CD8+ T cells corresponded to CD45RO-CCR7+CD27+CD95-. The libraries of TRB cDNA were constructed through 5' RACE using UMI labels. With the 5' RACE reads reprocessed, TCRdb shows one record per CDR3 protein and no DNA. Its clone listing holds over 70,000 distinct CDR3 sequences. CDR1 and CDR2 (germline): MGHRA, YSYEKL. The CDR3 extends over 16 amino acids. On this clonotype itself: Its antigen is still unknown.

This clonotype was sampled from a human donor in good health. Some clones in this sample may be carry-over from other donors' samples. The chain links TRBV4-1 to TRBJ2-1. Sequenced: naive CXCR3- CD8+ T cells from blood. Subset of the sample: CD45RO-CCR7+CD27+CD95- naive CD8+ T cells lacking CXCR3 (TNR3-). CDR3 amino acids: CASSQVSLSSYNEQFF.